This TCR beta chain is from a study of T cells in Graves' hyperthyroidism and ophthalmopathy. Study-wide points: A model of 13 V-J features distinguished ophthalmopathy from stable hyperthyroidism. Model-based prediction identified ophthalmopathy a median about 6 months prior to its onset. Most thyroid clonotypes expanded above 0.001 appeared in blood too.

A remark on this clonotype: Its antigen is still unknown.

The CDR3 spans 14 residues. The ends were cut back, 1 base at V and 2 bases at J, with 11 bases in the middle. Germline-derived CDR1 and CDR2 are DFQATT and SNEGSKA (reference sequence). Researchers took RNA transcripts and amplified the TCR beta CDR3 regions from them. Researchers ran a first-round RT-PCR on the TCR CDR3 using the HTBI primer set. TCRdb reprocessed the multiplex PCR reads via MiXCR and lists one record per CDR3 protein. The data contain about 460,000 distinct CDR3 sequences, approximately 22% of them seen just once; the ten biggest clones take up about half. From roughly 10 ml of fresh peripheral blood, PBMCs were isolated.

The sequence came from a woman in her 70s with Graves' ophthalmopathy. The rearrangement joins TRBV20-1 to TRBJ1-1, with D possibly being TRBD1 (5 bases). The sequenced sample was blood. Here the CDR3 DNA reads TGCAGTGCTAGAGTAGGGGCGAGTAACACTGAAGCTTTCTTT. The encoded protein is CSARVGASNTEAFF.